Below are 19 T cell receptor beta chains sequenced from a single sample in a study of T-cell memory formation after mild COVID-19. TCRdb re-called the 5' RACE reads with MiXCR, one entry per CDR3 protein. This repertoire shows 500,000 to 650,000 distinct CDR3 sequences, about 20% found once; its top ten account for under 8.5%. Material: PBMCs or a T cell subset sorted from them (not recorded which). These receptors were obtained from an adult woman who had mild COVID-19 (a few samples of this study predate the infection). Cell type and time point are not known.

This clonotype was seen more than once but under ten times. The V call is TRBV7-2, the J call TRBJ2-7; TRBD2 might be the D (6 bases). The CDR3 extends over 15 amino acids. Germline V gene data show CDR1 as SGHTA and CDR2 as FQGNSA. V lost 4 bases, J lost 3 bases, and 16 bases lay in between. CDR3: CASSSNGGAYYEQYF. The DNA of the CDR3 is TGTGCCAGCAGCTCGAACGGAGGGGCGTACTACGAGCAGTACTTC.

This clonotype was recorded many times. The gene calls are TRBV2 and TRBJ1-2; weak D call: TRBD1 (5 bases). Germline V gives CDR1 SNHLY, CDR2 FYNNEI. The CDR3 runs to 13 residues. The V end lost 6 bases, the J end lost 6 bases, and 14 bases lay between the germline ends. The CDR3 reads CASRILRADGYTF. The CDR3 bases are TGTGCCAGCAGAATCCTCAGGGCTGATGGCTACACCTTC.

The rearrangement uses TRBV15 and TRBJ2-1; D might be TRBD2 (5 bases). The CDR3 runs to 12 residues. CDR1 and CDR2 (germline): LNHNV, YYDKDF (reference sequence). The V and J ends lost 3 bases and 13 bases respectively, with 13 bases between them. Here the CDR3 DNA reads TGTGCCACCAGCAGTCGGCCGCCGGGACAGTTCTTC. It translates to CATSSRPPGQFF.

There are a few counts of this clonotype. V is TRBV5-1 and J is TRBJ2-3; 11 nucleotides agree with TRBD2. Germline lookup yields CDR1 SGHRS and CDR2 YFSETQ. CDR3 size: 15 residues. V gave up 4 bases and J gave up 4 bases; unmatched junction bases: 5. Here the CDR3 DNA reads TGCGCCAGCAGCGGTAGCGGGGGGGCCTCAGATACGCAGTATTTT. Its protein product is CASSGSGGASDTQYF.

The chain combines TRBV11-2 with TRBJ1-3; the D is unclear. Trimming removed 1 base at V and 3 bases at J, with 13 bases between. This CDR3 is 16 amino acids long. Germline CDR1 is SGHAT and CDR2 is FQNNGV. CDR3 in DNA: TGTGCCAGCAGCTTAGGTGGTTCCGGGTTTGGAAACACCATATATTTT. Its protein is CASSLGGSGFGNTIYF.

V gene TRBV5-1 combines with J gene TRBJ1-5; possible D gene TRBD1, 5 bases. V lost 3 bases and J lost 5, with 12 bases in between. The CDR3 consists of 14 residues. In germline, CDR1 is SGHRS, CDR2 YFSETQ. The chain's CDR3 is CASSYGTSDQPQHF. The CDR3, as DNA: TGCGCCAGCAGCTATGGGACCTCTGATCAGCCCCAGCATTTT.

The CDR3: CASSLGANSAYEQYF. The CDR3 nucleotides are TGTGCCAGCAGCTTAGGGGCCAACAGCGCCTACGAGCAGTACTTC. This sequence joins TRBV7-2 and TRBJ2-7; D is unclear. Germline CDR1 SGHTA, CDR2 FQGNSA. CDR3 length: 15 residues. The V gene lost 1 base and the J gene lost 2 bases, with 12 bases spanning the gap.

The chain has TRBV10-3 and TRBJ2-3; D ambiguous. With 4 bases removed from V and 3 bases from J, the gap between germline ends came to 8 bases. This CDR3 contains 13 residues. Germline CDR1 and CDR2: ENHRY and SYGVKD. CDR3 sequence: CAISVSETDTQYF. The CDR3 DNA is TGTGCCATCAGTGTCTCCGAGACAGATACGCAGTATTTT.

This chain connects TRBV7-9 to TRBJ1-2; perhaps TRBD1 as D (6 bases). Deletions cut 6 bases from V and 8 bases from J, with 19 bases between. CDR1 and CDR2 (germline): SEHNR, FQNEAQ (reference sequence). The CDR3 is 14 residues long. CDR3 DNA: TGTGCCAGCAGACCTGCGGCGGGGGCGCCGGGCTACACCTTC. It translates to CASRPAAGAPGYTF. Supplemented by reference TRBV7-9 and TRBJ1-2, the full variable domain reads DTGVSQNPRHKITKRGQNVTFRCDPISEHNRLYWYRQTLGQGPEFLTYFQNEAQLEKSRLLSDRFSAERPKGSFSTLEIQRTEQGDSAMYLCASRPAAGAPGYTFGSGTRLTVV.

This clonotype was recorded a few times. In DNA, the CDR3 is TGTGCCAGCAGCTCCCATAGGGTTAGCGGGAGGTCACCCTACAATGAGCAGTTCTTC. Its translation: CASSSHRVSGRSPYNEQFF. The rearrangement joins TRBV7-2 to TRBJ2-1; 10 bases are shared with TRBD2. Per germline, CDR1 SGHTA and CDR2 FQGNSA. The CDR3 spans 19 residues. The trim removed 4 bases at V and 2 bases at J, leaving 14 bases unmatched.

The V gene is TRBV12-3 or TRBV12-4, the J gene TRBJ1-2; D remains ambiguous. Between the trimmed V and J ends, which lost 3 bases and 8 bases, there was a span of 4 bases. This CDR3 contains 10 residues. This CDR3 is CASSFGGYTF. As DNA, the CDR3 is TGTGCCAGCAGTTTCGGGGGCTACACCTTC.

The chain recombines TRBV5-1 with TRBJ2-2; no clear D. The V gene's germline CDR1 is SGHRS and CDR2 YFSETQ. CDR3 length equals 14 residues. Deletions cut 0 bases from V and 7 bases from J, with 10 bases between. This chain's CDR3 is CASSLVESRGELFF. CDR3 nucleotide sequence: TGCGCCAGCAGCTTGGTGGAATCTCGCGGGGAGCTGTTTTTT. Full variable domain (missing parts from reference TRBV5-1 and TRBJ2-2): KAGVTQTPRYLIKTRGQQVTLSCSPISGHRSVSWYQQTPGQGLQFLFEYFSETQRNKGNFPGRFSGRQFSNSRSEMNVSTLELGDSALYLCASSLVESRGELFFGEGSRLTVL.

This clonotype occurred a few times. As DNA, the CDR3 is TGTGCCAGCAGCTCTGGGGGGGCGGGGAGCTCCTACAATGAGCAGTTCTTC. It translates to CASSSGGAGSSYNEQFF. The V call is TRBV7-3, the J call TRBJ2-1, with D possibly TRBD2 on 7 matching bases. V lost 4 bases and J 0 bases, leaving 16 bases between the germline ends. Germline CDR1 SGHTA, CDR2 FQGTGA. CDR3 length equals 17 residues.

In nucleotides, the CDR3 is TGCGCCAGCAGCCAAGATCGCGGGGGCAATGAGCAGTTCTTC. Protein: CASSQDRGGNEQFF. V usage is TRBV4-3 and J usage is TRBJ2-1, with 7 bases identical to TRBD2. The J segment lost 6 bases and the V segment lost 0 bases, leaving 2 bases of the junction unmatched. This CDR3 spans 14 amino acids. The V gene's germline CDR1 is LGHNA and CDR2 YSLEER.

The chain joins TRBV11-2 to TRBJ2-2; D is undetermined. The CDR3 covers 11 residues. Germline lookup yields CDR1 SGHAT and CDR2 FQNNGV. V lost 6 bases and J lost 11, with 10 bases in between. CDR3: CASSSSPELFF. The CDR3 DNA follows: TGTGCCAGCAGTTCAAGTCCAGAGCTGTTTTTT.

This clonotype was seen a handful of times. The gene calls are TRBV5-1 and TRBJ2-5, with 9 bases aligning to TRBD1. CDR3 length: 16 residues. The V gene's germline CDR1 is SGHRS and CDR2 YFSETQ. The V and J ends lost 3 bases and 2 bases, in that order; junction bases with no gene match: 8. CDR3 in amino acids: CASSSTGTGIQETQYF. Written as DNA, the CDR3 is TGCGCCAGCAGCTCGACCGGGACAGGGATTCAAGAGACCCAGTACTTC.

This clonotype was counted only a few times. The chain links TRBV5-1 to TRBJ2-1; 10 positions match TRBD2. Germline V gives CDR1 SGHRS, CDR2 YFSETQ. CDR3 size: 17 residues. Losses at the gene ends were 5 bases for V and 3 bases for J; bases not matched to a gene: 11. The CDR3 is CASRGVLAGGLYNEQFF. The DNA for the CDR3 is TGCGCCAGCAGGGGAGTTTTAGCGGGGGGACTCTACAATGAGCAGTTCTTC.

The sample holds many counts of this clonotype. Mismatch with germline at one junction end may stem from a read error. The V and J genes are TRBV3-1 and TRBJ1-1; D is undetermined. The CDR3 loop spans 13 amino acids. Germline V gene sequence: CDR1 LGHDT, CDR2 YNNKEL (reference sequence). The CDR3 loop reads CASSQVLNTEAFF. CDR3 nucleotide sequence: TGCGCCAGCAGCCAGGTTCTGAACACTGAAGCTTTCTTT. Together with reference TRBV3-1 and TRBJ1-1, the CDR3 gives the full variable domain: DTAVSQTPKYLVTQMGNDKSIKCEQNLGHDTMYWYKQDSKKFLKIMFSYNNKELIINETVPNRFSPKSPDKAHLNLHINSLELGDSAVYFCASSQVLNTEAFFGQGTRLTVV.

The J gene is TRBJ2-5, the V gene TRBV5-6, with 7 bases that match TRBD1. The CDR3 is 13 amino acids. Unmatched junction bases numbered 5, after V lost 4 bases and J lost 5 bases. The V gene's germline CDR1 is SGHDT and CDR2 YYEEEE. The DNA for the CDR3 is TGTGCCAGCAGCCCGGGACAGTGGGAGACCCAGTACTTC. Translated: CASSPGQWETQYF.